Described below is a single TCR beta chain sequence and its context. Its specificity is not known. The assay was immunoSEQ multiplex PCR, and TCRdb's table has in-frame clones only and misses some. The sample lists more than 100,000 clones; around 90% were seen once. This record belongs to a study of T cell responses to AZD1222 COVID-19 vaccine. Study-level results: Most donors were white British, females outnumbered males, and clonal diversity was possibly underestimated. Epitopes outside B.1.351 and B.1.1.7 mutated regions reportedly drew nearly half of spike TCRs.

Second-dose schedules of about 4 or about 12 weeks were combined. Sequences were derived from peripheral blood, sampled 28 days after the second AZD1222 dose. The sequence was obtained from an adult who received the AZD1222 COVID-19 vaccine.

CDR3 nucleotide sequence: TGTGCCAGAAGCTCAGGGATTCAGCCCCAGCATTTT. The encoded protein is CARSSGIQPQHF. V usage is TRBV5-3 and J usage is TRBJ1-5; tentative D call: TRBD1 (5 bases). TRBV5-3 is reported as an ORF; its role is uncertain. There are 12 residues in the CDR3. The V end lost 3 bases, the J end lost 6 bases, and 7 bases lay between the germline ends.